Listed below are T cell receptor beta chains from one sample, sequenced in a study of T cells after yellow fever vaccination. TCRdb called the 5' RACE reads again in MiXCR, with one record for every CDR3 protein. Of under 200,000 distinct CDR3 sequences listed, around 7.3% are singletons. Sequencing used CD4+ T cells sorted from PBMCs, obtained 5 to 6 days after the first yellow fever vaccination. The receptors originated from a man between 18 and 29 years old who received the YFV17D yellow fever vaccine. CDR3s include the opening cysteine and the closing phenylalanine or tryptophan. Fields, in order: clone size, V gene, J gene, D gene, CDR3 DNA, CDR3 protein. The D gene is left open where the match is weak. Where a row states a size, it is once, few, many or the class of an expanded clone; other rows omit it.

>once|TRBV30|TRBJ2-3|-
TGTGCCGGAGACCGAGAGGGGTATGCAGATACGCAGTATTTT
CAGDREGYADTQYF
>few|TRBV19|TRBJ1-1|-
TGTGCCAGCAATAATTGGGGAAAAGCTTTCTTT
CASNNWGKAFF
>many|TRBV7-3|TRBJ1-1|TRBD1
TGTGCCAGCAGCCTAGCGGGGACAGGGTCGTACACTGAAGCTTTCTTT
CASSLAGTGSYTEAFF
>many|TRBV7-9|TRBJ2-2|-
TGTGCCAGCCGAAATTGGGTCGGGCGTCACAACACCGGGGAGCTGTTTTTT
CASRNWVGRHNTGELFF
>few|TRBV10-2|TRBJ2-1|-
TGCGCCAGCCGACTCCCGGGGGCCCCAAACAATGAGCAGTTCTTC
CASRLPGAPNNEQFF
>many|TRBV7-2|TRBJ2-3|-
TGTGCCAGCAGAGCGGCCGGCACAGATACGCAGTATTTT
CASRAAGTDTQYF
>-|TRBV7-3|TRBJ2-1|-
TGTGCCAGCAGCCCTACCGGGACGCAGAATGAGCAGTTCTTC
CASSPTGTQNEQFF
>many|TRBV20-1|TRBJ2-3|-
TGCAGTGCTAAAGAGAGCACAGATACGCAGTATTTT
CSAKESTDTQYF
>few|TRBV5-4|TRBJ1-2|-
TGTGCCAGCAGCCCGAAAAGTTTAGTTGGCTACACCTTC
CASSPKSLVGYTF
>few|TRBV7-3|TRBJ2-3|-
TGTGCCAGCAGCCCGCGAGGGACCGGGGGTGGCACAGATACGCAGTATTTT
CASSPRGTGGGTDTQYF
>many|TRBV20-1|TRBJ2-5|TRBD2
TGCAGTGCTAGGAAGCGGGGGTGGGAAACCCAGTACTTC
CSARKRGWETQYF
>-|TRBV7-2|TRBJ1-1|TRBD1
TGTGCCAGCAGCTTAAGGGGCGGGACAGGGGAACTGAACACTGAAGCTTTCTTT
CASSLRGGTGELNTEAFF
>few|TRBV7-2|TRBJ1-6|-
TGTGCCAGCAGCTTAGCGGGGGGCAGGGGACGATCACCCCTCCACTTT
CASSLAGGRGRSPLHF
>many|TRBV6-2/TRBV6-3|TRBJ1-1|-
TGTGCCAGCAGTTACGAAGGGAGCACTGAAGCTTTCTTT
CASSYEGSTEAFF
>few|TRBV28|TRBJ1-4|-
TGTGCCAGCACCACGGCGGGGCCCGTGTTTTTT
CASTTAGPVFF
>few|TRBV12-3/TRBV12-4|TRBJ2-1|-
TGTGCCCGCAGTTTAGCGTATCCGACTAGTGTCCGAGTCTATGAGCAGTTCTTC
CARSLAYPTSVRVYEQFF
>many|TRBV10-2|TRBJ2-1|TRBD2
TGCGCCAGCAGGATAGCGGGGGGCTCCTACAATGAGCAGTTCTTC
CASRIAGGSYNEQFF
>few|TRBV19|TRBJ2-1|TRBD2
TGTGCCAGCGGGGGGTACTCCTACAATGAGCAGTTCTTC
CASGGYSYNEQFF
>-|TRBV7-2|TRBJ2-3|-
TGTGCCCTGGATGCGGGTCGCACAGATACGCAGTATTTT
CALDAGRTDTQYF
>-|TRBV12-3/TRBV12-4|TRBJ1-2|TRBD1
TGTGCCAGCAGAGTACAGGGGGTCTATGGCTACACCTTC
CASRVQGVYGYTF
>few|TRBV4-3|TRBJ2-1|-
TGCGCCAGCAGCCAAGAAGGGAGGGGGGGGCCCGACAATGAGCAGTTCTTC
CASSQEGRGGPDNEQFF
>many|TRBV5-1|TRBJ2-2|TRBD2
TGCGCCAGCAGCTTATCCGGGAGGCCCGGGGAGCTGTTTTTT
CASSLSGRPGELFF
>medium-sized|TRBV24-1|TRBJ2-3|TRBD2
TGTGCCACCAGTGATCCGTTGGGACTAGCGGGCGCAGATACGCAGTATTTT
CATSDPLGLAGADTQYF
>-|TRBV29-1|TRBJ2-2|-
TGCAGCGTTGAAGACAGAATGAACACCGGGGAGCTGTTTTTT
CSVEDRMNTGELFF
>many|TRBV12-3/TRBV12-4|TRBJ1-1|TRBD1
TGTGCCAGCAGTTTTTTGACAGGGGCACCGATGAACACTGAAGCTTTCTTT
CASSFLTGAPMNTEAFF
>few|TRBV4-1|TRBJ1-2|TRBD1
TGCGCCAGCAGCCAAGGGCGGACAGGAAACTATGGCTACACCTTC
CASSQGRTGNYGYTF
>few|TRBV12-3/TRBV12-4|TRBJ1-5|-
TGTGCCAGCAGTTGGGAATCGACCGGGCAGCCCCAGCATTTT
CASSWESTGQPQHF
>few|TRBV4-3|TRBJ1-1|-
TGCGCCAGCAGCCAAGCCCTTGAACGCTGGGCTGAAGCTTTCTTT
CASSQALERWAEAFF
>many|TRBV5-1|TRBJ2-5|-
TGCGCCAGCAGCTTGGATATCGAGCGGGAGACCCAGTACTTC
CASSLDIERETQYF
>many|TRBV3-1|TRBJ2-2|TRBD2
TGTGCCAGCAGCCAGCTAGCGGGGGCGAACACCGGGGAGCTGTTTTTT
CASSQLAGANTGELFF
>-|TRBV5-1|TRBJ2-3|-
TGCGCCAGCAGCTTGGTTCCGGGGGCGCGGACATATACGCAGTATTTT
CASSLVPGARTYTQYF
>many|TRBV10-3|TRBJ2-7|-
TGTGCCATCAGTGAGCAGGAGACAATAGGTTACGAGCAGTACTTC
CAISEQETIGYEQYF
>-|TRBV13|TRBJ2-7|TRBD2
TGTGCCAGCAGCCCTGGTGGGACTAGCGGGGGGCCGGGTGCGATGCTCTCCTACGAGCAGTACTTC
CASSPGGTSGGPGAMLSYEQYF
>many|TRBV3-1|TRBJ2-2|-
TGTGCCAGCAGCCAAGGCTCGGGCGGGGAGCTGTTTTTT
CASSQGSGGELFF
>many|TRBV28|TRBJ2-1|TRBD1
TGTGCCAGCAGTTACTGGACAGGGACCTACAATGAGCAGTTCTTC
CASSYWTGTYNEQFF
>-|TRBV11-2|TRBJ1-2|-
TGTGCCAGCAGCTTAGAATCTGGTGGCAGACCTCTGACCTACTATGGCTACACCTTC
CASSLESGGRPLTYYGYTF
>many|TRBV7-2|TRBJ1-2|TRBD1
TGTGCCAGCAGCCCTACCGCGGGACAGGGGTATGGCTACACCTTC
CASSPTAGQGYGYTF
>many|TRBV3-1|TRBJ2-1|-
TGTGCCAGCAGCCAAGACTTCAACAATGAGCAGTTCTTC
CASSQDFNNEQFF
>few|TRBV6-5|TRBJ1-2|-
TGTGCCAGCAGTTACGCAGGGAGCTACATGAATGGCTACACCTTC
CASSYAGSYMNGYTF
>many|TRBV9|TRBJ2-1|-
TGTGCCAGCAGTGTTAAGGGGGGTCCCTACAATGAGCAGTTCTTC
CASSVKGGPYNEQFF
>few|TRBV7-2|TRBJ1-2|-
TGTGCCAGCAGCTTAGTTCGGCAGGGGCTGGGCTACACCTTC
CASSLVRQGLGYTF
>many|TRBV5-1|TRBJ2-5|TRBD2
TGCGCCAGCAGCTTGGGAGCGGGGGGGTCGGAAGAGACCCAGTACTTC
CASSLGAGGSEETQYF
>few|TRBV10-1|TRBJ2-1|TRBD2
TGCGCCAGCAGTGGGGGGGGGACTAGCGGCTACAATGAGCAGTTCTTC
CASSGGGTSGYNEQFF
>many|TRBV5-5|TRBJ2-2|-
TGTGCCAGCAGAACATTCATTTCCCTTTCCGGGGAGCTGTTTTTT
CASRTFISLSGELFF
>-|TRBV27|TRBJ1-5|-
TGTGCCAGCAGTTCCGACAGGACATCGACCCCCAATCAGCCCCAGCATTTT
CASSSDRTSTPNQPQHF
>many|TRBV3-1|TRBJ1-6|-
TGTGCCAGCAGCCAGCGACACCGAAATTCACCCCTCCACTTT
CASSQRHRNSPLHF
>-|TRBV27|TRBJ2-6|-
TGTGCCAGCAGTTTAAAGGTTTGGGGGGACGGTGGGGCCAACGTCCTGACTTTC
CASSLKVWGDGGANVLTF
>few|TRBV6-2/TRBV6-3|TRBJ2-7|-
TGTGCCAGCCTAACTAGGGACAAATACTACGAGCAGTACTTC
CASLTRDKYYEQYF
>-|TRBV7-2|TRBJ2-2|TRBD1
TGTGCCAGCAGCTTCCTGCAGGGGGCGAGGGAGCTGTTTTTT
CASSFLQGARELFF